Listed below are T cell receptor beta chains from one sample, sequenced in a study of blood T cell repertoires in COVID-19. Method: immunoSEQ multiplex PCR; TCRdb's copy keeps in-frame clones and lacks some. The sample holds some 200,000 clones, about 85% seen once. The source material was peripheral blood. These receptors originate from a man between 50 and 59 years old who had recovered from COVID-19. The CDR3 runs from the conserved cysteine through the conserved F or W. Fields, in order: J gene, V gene, clone size, D gene, CDR3 DNA, CDR3 protein. The D gene is left open where the match is weak. Rows may omit the clone size; those that give it use once, few, many or a size class.

TRBJ1-2,TRBV12-3/TRBV12-4,NA,TRBD1,TGTGCCACCTCCCGGGACAGAAACAGCTACACCTTC,CATSRDRNSYTF
TRBJ1-2,TRBV5-1,NA,NA,TGCGCCAGCAGCTTGCGGGGGAGCTATGGCTACACCTTC,CASSLRGSYGYTF
TRBJ1-5,TRBV19,NA,NA,TGTGCCAGTAGTATGGACTGGAATCAGCCCCAGCATTTT,CASSMDWNQPQHF
TRBJ2-1,TRBV5-8,once,NA,TGTGCCAGCAGCTTTAGTGCTGAGCAGTTCTTC,CASSFSAEQFF
TRBJ2-7,TRBV19,once,TRBD2,TGTGCCAGTAGTATAGAACTAGCGGGAACCCACGAGCAGTACTTC,CASSIELAGTHEQYF
TRBJ2-5,TRBV19,few,TRBD1,TGTGCCAGTAGCCAAAAAGGGACAGGCCGACAAGAGACCCAGTACTTC,CASSQKGTGRQETQYF
TRBJ1-2,TRBV7-9,NA,NA,TGTGCCAGCAGCTTTCGTACAGGACCTATGGGCTACACCTTC,CASSFRTGPMGYTF
TRBJ2-1,TRBV5-8,NA,NA,TGTGCCAGCAGCTTAATAGCGAGCTCCTACAATGAGCAGTTCTTC,CASSLIASSYNEQFF
TRBJ2-2,TRBV5-1,NA,NA,TGCGCCAGCAGCTTGTCGTACAATTCCCACACCGGGGAGCTGTTTTTT,CASSLSYNSHTGELFF
TRBJ2-1,TRBV7-9,NA,TRBD2,TGTGCCAGCAGCTCCCTACCGGGACTAGCGGGAGAGGATGAGCAGTTCTTC,CASSSLPGLAGEDEQFF
TRBJ2-7,TRBV6-1,NA,TRBD2,TGTGCCAGCAGTGAGGGTCTAGCGGGGACCTACGAGCAGTACTTC,CASSEGLAGTYEQYF
TRBJ2-3,TRBV6-5,NA,TRBD1,TGTGCCAGCAGTTACCGGACAGGGTTGACAGATACGCAGTATTTT,CASSYRTGLTDTQYF
TRBJ2-6,TRBV29-1,NA,NA,TGCAGCGTGGGGTGGGGGCCCTCTGGGGCCAACGTCCTGACTTTC,CSVGWGPSGANVLTF
TRBJ2-7,TRBV10-3,NA,TRBD1,TGTGCCATTTCTACTCCGGGACAGGGGATCGAGCAGTACTTC,CAISTPGQGIEQYF
TRBJ2-7,TRBV19,NA,TRBD1,TGTGCCAGTAGCCGGACAGGGGACAGCTCCTACGAGCAGTACTTC,CASSRTGDSSYEQYF
TRBJ2-1,TRBV6-5,NA,TRBD2,TGTGCCAGCAGAGGGACTAGCAGGTACAATGAGCAGTTCTTC,CASRGTSRYNEQFF
TRBJ2-5,TRBV30,NA,NA,TGTGCCTGGAGGGGAGATTGGTTAGAGACCCAGTACTTC,CAWRGDWLETQYF
TRBJ1-2,TRBV24-1,NA,NA,TGTGCCACCAGTGATGCCGAGAGATATGGCTACACCTTC,CATSDAERYGYTF
TRBJ2-3,TRBV5-1,NA,TRBD2,TGCGCCAGCAGCTTGACTAGCGGCACAGATACGCAGTATTTT,CASSLTSGTDTQYF
TRBJ1-2,TRBV9,NA,TRBD1,TGTGCCAGCAGCGTAGGTACAGGGGATCTTGGCTACACCTTC,CASSVGTGDLGYTF
TRBJ2-5,TRBV5-1,NA,NA,TGCGCCAGCAGTCCGTCCGGCCAAGAGACCCAGTACTTC,CASSPSGQETQYF
TRBJ2-7,TRBV28,NA,NA,TGTGCCAGCAGTTTAATTCCGTACGAGCAGTACTTC,CASSLIPYEQYF
TRBJ2-2,TRBV7-9,once,TRBD1,TGTGCCAGCAGTCTACAGGGGACCGGGGAGCTGTTTTTT,CASSLQGTGELFF
TRBJ2-3,TRBV4-2,NA,NA,TGTGCCAGCAGCCAAACTTCTAGTAATACGCAGTATTTT,CASSQTSSNTQYF
TRBJ2-1,TRBV5-1,NA,NA,TGCGCCAGCAGCGTCGGACTTTACAATGAGCAGTTCTTC,CASSVGLYNEQFF
TRBJ2-7,TRBV2,NA,NA,TGTGCCAGCAGAGAGGCTAGGGGTCACTACGAGCAGTACTTC,CASREARGHYEQYF
TRBJ2-1,TRBV7-2,NA,TRBD2,TGTGCCAGCAGCTCTCTAGCGGGAGTTTATGAGCAGTTCTTC,CASSSLAGVYEQFF
TRBJ2-7,TRBV6-5,NA,TRBD1,TGTGCCAGAGCGGAAAGGGACAGCTACTACGAGCAGTACTTC,CARAERDSYYEQYF
TRBJ1-2,TRBV19,NA,NA,TGTGCCAGTAGTATATTCGGGTCCGTCGCTAACTATGGCTACACCTTC,CASSIFGSVANYGYTF
TRBJ1-1,TRBV14,NA,NA,TGTGCCAGCAGCCAAGAAAGGAAACGGGTGAACACTGAAGCTTTCTTT,CASSQERKRVNTEAFF
TRBJ2-1,TRBV10-3,NA,TRBD2,TGTGCCATCAGTTTTAGCGGGAGGGCCGGGAATGAGCAGTTCTTC,CAISFSGRAGNEQFF
TRBJ2-2,TRBV5-1,NA,TRBD2,TGCGCCAGCAGCTTGGATAGCGGGAGGGCCCTCACCGGGGAGCTGTTTTTT,CASSLDSGRALTGELFF
TRBJ1-1,TRBV6-5,NA,TRBD1,TGTGCCAGCAGAGACAGGGGGCTCACTGAAGCTTTCTTT,CASRDRGLTEAFF
TRBJ1-4,TRBV28,NA,TRBD1,TGTGCCAGCAGTCCCGGGGACAGGGCCGCCGGTGGGGAAAAACTGTTTTTT,CASSPGDRAAGGEKLFF
TRBJ2-6,TRBV5-1,NA,TRBD1,TGCGCCAGCAGCCGGAAGCCCCCAGGACAGGGTGGGAGATCTGGGGCCAACGTCCTGACTTTC,CASSRKPPGQGGRSGANVLTF
TRBJ1-2,TRBV19,NA,TRBD1,TGTGCCAGTCGACATTCGGGGGGGACAGCCTCTGCGGGCTACACCTTC,CASRHSGGTASAGYTF
TRBJ2-6,TRBV2,NA,TRBD1,TGTGCCAGCAGTGAACACCCAGGGGGCTCATCTGGGGCCAACGTCCTGACTTTC,CASSEHPGGSSGANVLTF
TRBJ2-2,TRBV7-2,NA,NA,TGTGCCAGCAGCTTAGACCCGGGCACCGGGGAGCTGTTTTTT,CASSLDPGTGELFF
TRBJ1-5,TRBV11-3,NA,NA,TGTGCCAGCAGCTTCGGTCGGGAGGGATGGGGAGAGCAGCCCCAGCATTTT,CASSFGREGWGEQPQHF
TRBJ1-1,TRBV29-1,NA,TRBD1,TGCAGCGGATGCCGGGACAGGGAGGACACTGAAGCTTTCTTT,CSGCRDREDTEAFF
TRBJ2-5,TRBV18,once,NA,TGTGCCAGCTCCGAAACGGGATCCGAGACCCAGTACTTC,CASSETGSETQYF
TRBJ1-1,TRBV28,NA,TRBD1,TGTGCCAGCAGTTCTACAGCCGGGACAGGGTCTTTGAGCACTGAAGCTTTCTTT,CASSSTAGTGSLSTEAFF
TRBJ2-7,TRBV19,NA,TRBD2,TGTGCCAGTAGTATACGCGGGAGACTTTACGAGCAGTACTTC,CASSIRGRLYEQYF
TRBJ2-7,TRBV11-3,NA,NA,TGTGCCAGCAGCTTAGGGGGGGTAGACTACGAGCAGTACTTC,CASSLGGVDYEQYF
TRBJ1-2,TRBV11-2,once,NA,TGTGCCAGCAGCCCCGGAGGTACTAACTATGGCTACACCTTC,CASSPGGTNYGYTF
TRBJ1-1,TRBV4-2,NA,NA,TGTGCCAGCAGCCAAGATCATTATGGCGGGGACACTGAAGCTTTCTTT,CASSQDHYGGDTEAFF
TRBJ2-1,TRBV28,NA,NA,TGTGCCAGCAGTTTCCTCAATGAGCAGTTCTTC,CASSFLNEQFF
TRBJ2-1,TRBV28,NA,TRBD1,TGTGCCAGCAGTTTTGATAGTGTTGGGGGAGGCAGGGGGCTGAATGAGCAGTTCTTC,CASSFDSVGGGRGLNEQFF
TRBJ2-7,TRBV28,NA,NA,TGTGCCAGCAGAGGGGGAGGGCCCCTCCAGGCCTCGAACGAGCAGTACTTC,CASRGGGPLQASNEQYF
TRBJ2-3,TRBV6-5,NA,TRBD1,TGTGCCAGCGGCAGGGGGCCAGAAGATACGCAGTATTTT,CASGRGPEDTQYF
TRBJ1-6,TRBV9,NA,TRBD1,TGTGCCAGCAGCCCCCGACAGGGCTATAATTCACCCCTCCACTTT,CASSPRQGYNSPLHF
TRBJ2-5,TRBV27,NA,TRBD1,TGTGCCAGCAGTTCAACCCGCCCCGCGACAGGGGGTCAAGAGACCCAGTACTTC,CASSSTRPATGGQETQYF
TRBJ1-6,TRBV5-5,NA,NA,TGTGCCAGCAGCTTGTCCCAGGGTGGGAATTCACCCCTCCACTTT,CASSLSQGGNSPLHF